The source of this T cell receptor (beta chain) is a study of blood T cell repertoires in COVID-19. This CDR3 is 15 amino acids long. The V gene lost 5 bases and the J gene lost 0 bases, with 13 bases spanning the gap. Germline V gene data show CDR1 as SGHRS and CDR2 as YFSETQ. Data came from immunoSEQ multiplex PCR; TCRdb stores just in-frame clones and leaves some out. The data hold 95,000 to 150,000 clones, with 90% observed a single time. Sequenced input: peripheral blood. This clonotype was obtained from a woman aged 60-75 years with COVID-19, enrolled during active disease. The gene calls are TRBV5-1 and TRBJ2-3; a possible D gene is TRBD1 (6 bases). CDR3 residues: CASRQGGISTDTQYF. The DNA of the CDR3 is TGCGCCAGCAGACAGGGTGGGATAAGCACAGATACGCAGTATTTT.